This T cell receptor (beta chain) emerged from a study of metastatic and nonmetastatic thyroid tumors. The overall study: Samples came from malignant and benign thyroid patients, and repertoires were compared across blood and tumor or nodule tissue. Study-wide findings and caveats: Significantly higher TCR beta diversity was reportedly seen in malignant thyroid tumors than benign nodules, in blood and tumor.

A remark on this clone: The antigen is unknown.

Under the authors' procedure: Built for papillary thyroid cancer, a distant-metastasis classifier drew on CDR3 differences across clinicopathological groups. Via MiXCR, TCRdb re-called the PCR reads. The V and J calls were determined by TCRdb, not by the authors. The repertoire includes tens of thousands of clones, roughly 27% of them detected once, and roughly a tenth sits in the top ten. Ahead of thyroid surgery, no patient had received treatment of any kind. The CDR3 extends over 12 amino acids. In germline, CDR1 is SGHTA, CDR2 FQGNSA. V shed 7 bases and J shed 12 bases, with 16 bases lying between them.

The specimen sequenced was blood. V and J are TRBV7-2 and TRBJ1-3, with TRBD1 as a possible D gene (5 bases). The receptor was isolated from a female donor with papillary thyroid cancer or a benign thyroid nodule (not recorded which). Some clones in this sample may be carry-over from other donors' samples. CDR3 coding DNA: TGTGCCAGCACCGTGGGGACTCAGGGCATATATTTT. Residues: CASTVGTQGIYF.